Below, 8 T cell receptor beta chains from the same sample are listed, as sequenced in a study of shared clonotypes between healthy human individuals. Naive-designated CD8 cells lacked CD45RO, were positively enriched for CCR7, and omitted terminally differentiated effector memory CD45RA+ cells. Clones were read by immunoSEQ multiplex PCR, and TCRdb kept only the in-frame ones, dropping some. This sample has over 750,000 clones, with about 96% found just once. What was sequenced was naive CD8+ T cells sorted from blood. All receptors come from a man under 40 in good health.

V usage is TRBV6-5 and J usage is TRBJ2-1; TRBD1 agrees at 9 bases. Unmatched junction bases numbered 3, after V lost 2 bases and J lost 7 bases. The V gene's germline CDR1 is MNHEY and CDR2 SVGAGI. CDR3 size: 14 residues. CDR3 sequence: CASSYGTGLNEQFF. Here the CDR3 DNA reads TGTGCCAGCAGTTACGGGACAGGGTTAAATGAGCAGTTCTTC.

The chain has TRBV5-4 and TRBJ1-2, with 11 positions matching TRBD1. CDR3 length: 14 amino acids. The ends lost 3 bases at V and 3 bases at J; junction bases unmatched: 1. Germline V gene data show CDR1 as SGHNT and CDR2 as YYREEE (reference sequence). The CDR3 reads CASSWTGGDYGYTF. CDR3 bases: TGTGCCAGCAGCTGGACAGGGGGCGACTATGGCTACACCTTC.

The chain uses TRBV4-1 and TRBJ2-1, with D tentatively TRBD1 (6 bases). Trimming removed 1 base from V and 6 bases from J, with 13 bases in between. CDR1 is MGHRA and CDR2 is YSYEKL in the germline V gene. CDR3 length: 15 amino acids. The CDR3 DNA is TGCGCCAGCAGCCAAGTTCAGGGGAAGAGCAATGAGCAGTTCTTC. Protein product: CASSQVQGKSNEQFF.

The chain employs TRBV5-6 and TRBJ2-7, with D perhaps TRBD2 (6 bases). The CDR3 spans 14 residues. Germline V gene data show CDR1 as SGHDT and CDR2 as YYEEEE. The ends were cut back, 2 bases at V and 5 bases at J, with 14 bases in the middle. Written as DNA, the CDR3 is TGTGCCAGCAGCTTCGGACGGGGGTCCAACGAGCAGTACTTC. This codes for CASSFGRGSNEQYF.

This chain links TRBV18 with TRBJ2-5; 11 bases agree with TRBD2. Germline CDR1 is KGHSH and CDR2 is LQKENI. The V segment lost 1 base and the J segment 1 base; nucleotides outside the gene matches: 2. CDR3 length: 16 residues. The chain's CDR3 is CASSPLAGGLQETQYF. Here the CDR3 DNA reads TGTGCCAGCTCACCACTAGCGGGAGGGCTCCAAGAGACCCAGTACTTC. Drawing the rest from reference TRBV18 and TRBJ2-5, the complete variable domain is NAGVMQNPRHLVRRRGQEARLRCSPMKGHSHVYWYRQLPEEGLKFMVYLQKENIIDESGMPKERFSAEFPKEGPSILRIQQVVRGDSAAYFCASSPLAGGLQETQYFGPGTRLLVL.

V and J are TRBV7-9 and TRBJ2-2; D may correspond to TRBD1 or TRBD2 (5 bases each). V dropped 8 bases and J dropped 4 bases, with 11 bases sitting between them. Germline CDR1 and CDR2: SEHNR and FQNEAQ (reference sequence). The CDR3 length is 13 residues. CDR3 loop: CASRDERTGELFF. The CDR3 region has the DNA TGTGCCAGCCGGGACGAGCGCACCGGGGAGCTGTTTTTT.

This rearrangement joins TRBV5-4 to TRBJ1-2, with D perhaps matching TRBD1 (5 bases). Germline CDR1 SGHNT, CDR2 YYREEE (reference sequence). V gave up 4 bases and J gave up 7 bases, with 20 bases separating them. CDR3 length: 15 amino acids. Written as DNA, the CDR3 is TGTGCCAGCAGCCATAGATCGGGTCAGGGTGGTGGCTACACCTTC. The encoded protein is CASSHRSGQGGGYTF.

This clone appeared once. The V and J genes are TRBV4-3 and TRBJ2-3; 10 bases match TRBD2. The junction had 4 bases not matched to a gene; V was cut back by 1 base and J by 3 bases. CDR3 size: 16 residues. The germline CDR1 and CDR2 sequences are LGHNA and YSLEER. The CDR3 here is CASSQAPSGSTDTQYF. CDR3 sequence (DNA): TGCGCCAGCAGCCAAGCTCCTAGCGGGAGTACAGATACGCAGTATTTT.